Presented here are 8 T cell receptor beta chains from one specimen sequenced in a study of blood T cell repertoires in COVID-19. The assay was immunoSEQ multiplex PCR, and TCRdb's table has in-frame clones only and misses some. The table shows about 260,000 clones, with around 82% occurring only once. The sample consisted of peripheral blood. The receptors were gathered from a woman in her fifties or sixties who had recovered from COVID-19.

This clone has a handful of counts. This chain uses TRBV4-1 with TRBJ2-7; TRBD2 matches at 7 bases. Trimming at V came to 4 bases and at J to 0 bases, leaving 6 bases not matched to a gene. The germline V gene encodes CDR1 MGHRA and CDR2 YSYEKL. The CDR3 runs to 15 residues. For the CDR3, the DNA is TGCGCCAGCAGCCCCCCAGGGACTACCTCCTACGAGCAGTACTTC. Translated: CASSPPGTTSYEQYF.

This clone has only one observation. This chain connects TRBV7-2 to TRBJ2-7; weak D call: TRBD1 (6 bases). Germline CDR1 is SGHTA and CDR2 is FQGNSA. Trimming took 5 bases from V and 0 from J, leaving 14 bases between them. This CDR3 region has 15 residues. The DNA of the CDR3 is TGTGCCAGCAGCGCCGACAGGTATAGCTCCTACGAGCAGTACTTC. Translation: CASSADRYSSYEQYF.

J is TRBJ2-3 and V is TRBV4-3; TRBD2 agrees at 9 bases. V shed 3 bases, J shed 5 bases, and the junction held 6 bases outside the gene matches. The germline V gene has CDR1 LGHNA and CDR2 YSLEER. The CDR3 consists of 15 residues. As DNA, the CDR3 is TGCGCCAGCAGCCATCTGCGGGGGGGCCGAGATACGCAGTATTTT. Translating it yields CASSHLRGGRDTQYF.

V gene TRBV28 combines with J gene TRBJ1-2; D ambiguous. There are 13 residues in the CDR3. The germline V gene has CDR1 MDHEN and CDR2 SYDVKM. Trimming took 5 bases from V and 7 from J, leaving 14 bases between them. The DNA for the CDR3 is TGTGCCAGCAGTAACCGGGTTGTTTCTGGCTACACCTTC. Its protein product is CASSNRVVSGYTF.

The chain carries TRBV7-2 and TRBJ2-5, with D possibly being TRBD1 (7 bases). The germline CDR1 and CDR2 sequences are SGHTA and FQGNSA. Trimming took 5 bases from V and 2 from J, leaving 12 bases between them. The CDR3 is 14 amino acids. The DNA of the CDR3 is TGTGCCAGCAGCCTGACAGGGAGGCAAGAGACCCAGTACTTC. It yields the protein CASSLTGRQETQYF.

V gene TRBV7-2 combines with J gene TRBJ2-3; 16 bases align to TRBD2. Germline CDR1 and CDR2: SGHTA and FQGNSA. CDR3 length: 17 residues. With 4 bases clipped from V and 4 bases from J, the junction kept 5 bases outside the gene matches. Here the CDR3 reads CASSSQGLAGGPDTQYF. The CDR3 coding sequence is TGTGCCAGCAGCTCCCAGGGACTAGCGGGGGGGCCAGATACGCAGTATTTT. Variable domain in full (rest from reference TRBV7-2 and TRBJ2-3): GAGVSQSPSNKVTEKGKDVELRCDPISGHTALYWYRQSLGQGLEFLIYFQGNSAPDKSGLPSDRFSAERTGGSVSTLTIQRTQQEDSAVYLCASSSQGLAGGPDTQYFGPGTRLTVL.

This clone was found once. This chain connects TRBV10-2 to TRBJ2-1; 11 positions agree with TRBD2. Unmatched junction bases numbered 4, after V lost 5 bases and J lost 4 bases. Germline V gives CDR1 WSHSY, CDR2 SAAADI. The CDR3 runs 15 residues. CDR3 region: CASSHTSGGYNEQFF. The CDR3 DNA follows: TGCGCCAGCAGTCATACTAGCGGGGGTTACAATGAGCAGTTCTTC.

The chain has TRBV4-1 and TRBJ2-1; weak D call: TRBD1 (5 bases). The CDR3 length is 17 residues. In germline, CDR1 is MGHRA, CDR2 YSYEKL. V dropped 0 bases and J dropped 6 bases, with 18 bases sitting between them. The CDR3 reads CASSQDPGQRPSNEQFF. Here the CDR3 DNA reads TGCGCCAGCAGCCAAGATCCAGGGCAGCGTCCCTCCAATGAGCAGTTCTTC.